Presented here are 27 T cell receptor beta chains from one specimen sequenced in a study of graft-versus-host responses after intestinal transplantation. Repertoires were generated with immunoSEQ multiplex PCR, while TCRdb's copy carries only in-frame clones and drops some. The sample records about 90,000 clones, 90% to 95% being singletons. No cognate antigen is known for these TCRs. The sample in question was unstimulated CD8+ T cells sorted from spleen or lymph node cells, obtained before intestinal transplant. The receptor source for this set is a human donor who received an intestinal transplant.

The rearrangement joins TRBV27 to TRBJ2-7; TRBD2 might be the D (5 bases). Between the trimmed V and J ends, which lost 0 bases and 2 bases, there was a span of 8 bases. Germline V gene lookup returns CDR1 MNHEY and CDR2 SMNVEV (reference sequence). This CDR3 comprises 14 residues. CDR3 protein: CASSLSRGTYEQYF. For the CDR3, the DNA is TGTGCCAGCAGTTTATCTCGGGGTACCTACGAGCAGTACTTC.

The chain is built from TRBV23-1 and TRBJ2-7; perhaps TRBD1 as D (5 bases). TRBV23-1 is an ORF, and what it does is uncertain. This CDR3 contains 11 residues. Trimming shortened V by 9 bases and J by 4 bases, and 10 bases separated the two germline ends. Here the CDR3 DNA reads TGCGCCAGTAACAGGCTTTACGAGCAGTACTTC. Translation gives CASNRLYEQYF.

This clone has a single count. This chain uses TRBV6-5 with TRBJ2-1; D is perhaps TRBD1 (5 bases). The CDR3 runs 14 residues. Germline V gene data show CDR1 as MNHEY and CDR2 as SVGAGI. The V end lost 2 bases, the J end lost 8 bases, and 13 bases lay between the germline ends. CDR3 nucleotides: TGTGCCAGCAGTTACCCCGGCAGGGTCCATGAGCAGTTCTTC. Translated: CASSYPGRVHEQFF.

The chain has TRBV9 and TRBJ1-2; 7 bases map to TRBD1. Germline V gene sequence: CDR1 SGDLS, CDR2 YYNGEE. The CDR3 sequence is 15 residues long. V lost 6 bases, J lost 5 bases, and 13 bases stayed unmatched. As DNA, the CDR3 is TGTGCCAGCAAGGATGGGACAGATTCCTATTATGGCTACACCTTC. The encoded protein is CASKDGTDSYYGYTF.

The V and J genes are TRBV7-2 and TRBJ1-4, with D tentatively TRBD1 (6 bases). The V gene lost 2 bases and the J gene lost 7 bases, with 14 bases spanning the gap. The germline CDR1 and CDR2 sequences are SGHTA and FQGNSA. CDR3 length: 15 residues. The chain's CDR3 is CASSLSQGGGEKLFF. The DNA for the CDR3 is TGTGCCAGCAGCTTAAGTCAGGGAGGGGGTGAAAAACTGTTTTTT.

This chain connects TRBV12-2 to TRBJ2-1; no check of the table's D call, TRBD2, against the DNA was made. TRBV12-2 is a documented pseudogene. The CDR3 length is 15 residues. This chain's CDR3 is CASRTSGRNYNEQFF. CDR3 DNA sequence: TGTGCAAGTCGGACTAGCGGGAGGAACTACAATGAGCAGTTCTTC.

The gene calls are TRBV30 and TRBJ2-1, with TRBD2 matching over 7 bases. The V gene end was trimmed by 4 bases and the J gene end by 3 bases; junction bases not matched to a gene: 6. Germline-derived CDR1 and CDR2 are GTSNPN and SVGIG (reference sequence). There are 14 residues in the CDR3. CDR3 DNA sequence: TGTGCCTGGATGGGCGGGAGAGACTACAATGAGCAGTTCTTC. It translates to CAWMGGRDYNEQFF.

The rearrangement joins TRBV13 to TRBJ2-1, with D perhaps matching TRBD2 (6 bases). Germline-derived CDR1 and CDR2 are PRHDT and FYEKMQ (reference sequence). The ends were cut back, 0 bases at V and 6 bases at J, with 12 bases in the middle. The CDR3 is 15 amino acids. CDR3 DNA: TGTGCCAGCAGCTTAGGGGAGATTAGCGGCAATGAGCAGTTCTTC. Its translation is CASSLGEISGNEQFF. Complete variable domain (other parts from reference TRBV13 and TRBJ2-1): AAGVIQSPRHLIKEKRETATLKCYPIPRHDTVYWYQQGPGQDPQFLISFYEKMQSDKGSIPDRFSAQQFSDYHSELNMSSLELGDSALYFCASSLGEISGNEQFFGPGTRLTVL.

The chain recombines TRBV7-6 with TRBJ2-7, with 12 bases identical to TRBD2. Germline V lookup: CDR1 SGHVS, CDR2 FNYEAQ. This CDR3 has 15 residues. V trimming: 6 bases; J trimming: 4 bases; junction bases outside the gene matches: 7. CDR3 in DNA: TGTGCCAGCAGTCTTTGGACTAGCGGGAAATACGAGCAGTACTTC. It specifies CASSLWTSGKYEQYF.

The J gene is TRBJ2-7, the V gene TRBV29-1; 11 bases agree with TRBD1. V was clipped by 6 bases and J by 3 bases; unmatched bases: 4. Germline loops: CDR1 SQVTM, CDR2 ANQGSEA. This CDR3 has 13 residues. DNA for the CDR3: TGCAGCGTGGGACAGGGGGTAAGCTACGAGCAGTACTTC. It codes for CSVGQGVSYEQYF.

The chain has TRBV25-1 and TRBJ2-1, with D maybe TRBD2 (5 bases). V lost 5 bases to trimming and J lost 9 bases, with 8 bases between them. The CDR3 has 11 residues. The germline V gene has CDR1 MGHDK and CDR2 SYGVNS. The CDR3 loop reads CASSFSAEQFF. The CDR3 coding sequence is TGTGCCAGCAGTTTTAGCGCTGAGCAGTTCTTC.

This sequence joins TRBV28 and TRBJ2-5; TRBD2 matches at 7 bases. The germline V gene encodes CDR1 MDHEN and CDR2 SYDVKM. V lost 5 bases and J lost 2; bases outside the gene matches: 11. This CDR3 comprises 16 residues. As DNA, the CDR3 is TGTGCCAGCAGTCCCCCCCTCCCGGGAGGTCAAGAGACCCAGTACTTC. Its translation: CASSPPLPGGQETQYF.

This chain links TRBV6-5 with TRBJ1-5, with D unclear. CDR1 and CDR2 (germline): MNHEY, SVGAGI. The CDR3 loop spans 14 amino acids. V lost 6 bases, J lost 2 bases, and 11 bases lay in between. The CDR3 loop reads CASSQRGGNQPQHF. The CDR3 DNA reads TGTGCCAGCAGCCAGCGAGGAGGCAATCAGCCCCAGCATTTT.

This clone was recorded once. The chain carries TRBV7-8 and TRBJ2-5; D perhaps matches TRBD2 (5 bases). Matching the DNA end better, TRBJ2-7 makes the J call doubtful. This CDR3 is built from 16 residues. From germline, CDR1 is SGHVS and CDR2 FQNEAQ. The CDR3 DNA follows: TGTGCCAGCAGCTTATACCCCGGCGGGCCGTATTACGAGCAGTACTTC. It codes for CASSLYPGGPYYEQYF.

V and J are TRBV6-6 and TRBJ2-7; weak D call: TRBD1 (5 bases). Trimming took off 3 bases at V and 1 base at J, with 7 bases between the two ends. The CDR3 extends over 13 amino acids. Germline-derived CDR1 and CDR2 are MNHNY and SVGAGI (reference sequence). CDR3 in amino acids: CASSYPGSYEQYF. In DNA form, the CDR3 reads TGTGCCAGCAGTTATCCAGGGTCCTACGAGCAGTACTTC.

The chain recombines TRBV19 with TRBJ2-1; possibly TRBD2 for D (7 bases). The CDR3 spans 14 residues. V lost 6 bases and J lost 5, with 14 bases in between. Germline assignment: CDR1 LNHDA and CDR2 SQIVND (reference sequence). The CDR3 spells CASSWGGADNEQFF. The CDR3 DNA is TGTGCCAGTAGCTGGGGGGGGGCGGACAATGAGCAGTTCTTC. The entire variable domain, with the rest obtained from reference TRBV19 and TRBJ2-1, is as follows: DGGITQSPKYLFRKEGQNVTLSCEQNLNHDAMYWYRQDPGQGLRLIYYSQIVNDFQKGDIAEGYSVSREKKESFPLTVTSAQKNPTAFYLCASSWGGADNEQFFGPGTRLTVL.

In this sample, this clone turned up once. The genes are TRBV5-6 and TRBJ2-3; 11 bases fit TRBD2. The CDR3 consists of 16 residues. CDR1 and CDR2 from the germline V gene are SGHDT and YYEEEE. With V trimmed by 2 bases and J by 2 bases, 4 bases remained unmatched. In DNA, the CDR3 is TGTGCCAGCAGCTTCATGACTAGCGGGAACACAGATACGCAGTATTTT. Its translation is CASSFMTSGNTDTQYF.

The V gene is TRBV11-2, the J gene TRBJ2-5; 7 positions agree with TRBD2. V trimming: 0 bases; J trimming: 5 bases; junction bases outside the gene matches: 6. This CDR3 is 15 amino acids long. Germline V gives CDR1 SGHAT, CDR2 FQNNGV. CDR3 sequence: CASSLDSTSSETQYF. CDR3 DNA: TGTGCCAGCAGCTTAGATTCGACTAGCTCGGAGACCCAGTACTTC.

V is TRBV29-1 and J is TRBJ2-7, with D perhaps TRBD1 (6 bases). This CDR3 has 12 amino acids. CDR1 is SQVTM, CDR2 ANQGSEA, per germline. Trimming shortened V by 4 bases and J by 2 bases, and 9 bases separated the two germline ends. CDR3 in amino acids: CSVVRGPYEQYF. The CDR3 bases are TGCAGCGTTGTCAGGGGACCCTACGAGCAGTACTTC.

This chain's CDR3 is CASAPGETPSYEQYF. CDR3 bases: TGTGCTAGTGCTCCGGGGGAAACCCCCTCCTACGAGCAGTACTTC. This chain joins TRBV12-5 and TRBJ2-7, with a weak D call TRBD2 (6 bases). Trimming pared 7 bases from V and 0 bases from J, leaving 16 bases between. The CDR3 is made up of 15 amino acids. The germline CDR1 and CDR2 sequences are LGHNT and FRNRAP.

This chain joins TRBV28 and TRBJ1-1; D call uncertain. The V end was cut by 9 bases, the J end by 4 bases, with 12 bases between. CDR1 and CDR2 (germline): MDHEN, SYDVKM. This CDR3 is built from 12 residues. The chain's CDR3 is CASQSEGTEAFF. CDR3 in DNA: TGTGCCAGTCAGAGTGAGGGCACTGAAGCTTTCTTT.

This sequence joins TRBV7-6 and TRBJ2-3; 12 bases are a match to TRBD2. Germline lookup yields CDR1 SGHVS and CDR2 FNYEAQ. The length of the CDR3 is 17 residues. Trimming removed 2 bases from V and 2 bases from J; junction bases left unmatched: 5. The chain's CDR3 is CASSLRLAGGITDTQYF. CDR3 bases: TGTGCCAGCAGCTTAAGGCTAGCGGGAGGGATCACAGATACGCAGTATTTT.

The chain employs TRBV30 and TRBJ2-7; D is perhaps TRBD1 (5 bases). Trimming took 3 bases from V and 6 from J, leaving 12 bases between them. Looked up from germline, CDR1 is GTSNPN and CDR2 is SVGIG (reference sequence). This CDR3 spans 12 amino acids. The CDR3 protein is CAWSLDRGEQYF. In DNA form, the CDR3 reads TGTGCCTGGAGCCTCGATAGGGGCGAGCAGTACTTC.

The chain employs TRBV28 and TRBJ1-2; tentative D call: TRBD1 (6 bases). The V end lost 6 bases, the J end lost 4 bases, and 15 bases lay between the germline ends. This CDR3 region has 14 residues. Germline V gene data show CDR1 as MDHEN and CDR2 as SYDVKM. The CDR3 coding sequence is TGTGCCAGCAGCTATCCGGGACAAGGCTATGGCTACACCTTC. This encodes CASSYPGQGYGYTF.

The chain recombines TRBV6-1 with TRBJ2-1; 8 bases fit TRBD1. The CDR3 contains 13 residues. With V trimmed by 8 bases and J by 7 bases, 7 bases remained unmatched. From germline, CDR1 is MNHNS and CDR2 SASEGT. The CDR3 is CASSGQEINEQFF. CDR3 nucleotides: TGTGCCAGCTCGGGACAGGAGATTAATGAGCAGTTCTTC.

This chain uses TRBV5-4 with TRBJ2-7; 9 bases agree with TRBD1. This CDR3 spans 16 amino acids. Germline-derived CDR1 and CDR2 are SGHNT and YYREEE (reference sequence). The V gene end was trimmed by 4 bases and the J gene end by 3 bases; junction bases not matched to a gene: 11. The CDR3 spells CASSPPEGTGFYEQYF. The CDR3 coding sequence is TGTGCCAGCAGCCCCCCCGAGGGGACAGGGTTCTACGAGCAGTACTTC.

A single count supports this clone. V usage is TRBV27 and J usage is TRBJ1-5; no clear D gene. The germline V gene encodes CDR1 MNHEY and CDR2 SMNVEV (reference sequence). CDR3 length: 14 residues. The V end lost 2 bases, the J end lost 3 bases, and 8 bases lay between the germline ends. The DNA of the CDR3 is TGTGCCAGCAGTTTAGTGGGAGCCAATCAGCCCCAGCATTTT. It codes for CASSLVGANQPQHF.